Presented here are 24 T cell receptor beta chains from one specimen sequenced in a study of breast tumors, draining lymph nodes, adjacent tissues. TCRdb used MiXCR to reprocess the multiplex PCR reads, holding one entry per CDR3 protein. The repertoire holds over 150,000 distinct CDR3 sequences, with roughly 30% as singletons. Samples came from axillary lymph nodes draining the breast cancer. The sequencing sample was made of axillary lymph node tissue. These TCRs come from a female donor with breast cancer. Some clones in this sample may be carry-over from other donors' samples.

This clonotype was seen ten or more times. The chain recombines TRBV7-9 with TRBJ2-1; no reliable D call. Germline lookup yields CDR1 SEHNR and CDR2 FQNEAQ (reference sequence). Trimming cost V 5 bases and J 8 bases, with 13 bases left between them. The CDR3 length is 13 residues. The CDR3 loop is CASSPGPKDEQFF. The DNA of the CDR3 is TGTGCCAGCAGCCCCGGGCCGAAAGATGAGCAGTTCTTC. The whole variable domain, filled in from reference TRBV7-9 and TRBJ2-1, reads DTGVSQNPRHKITKRGQNVTFRCDPISEHNRLYWYRQTLGQGPEFLTYFQNEAQLEKSRLLSDRFSAERPKGSFSTLEIQRTEQGDSAMYLCASSPGPKDEQFFGPGTRLTVL.

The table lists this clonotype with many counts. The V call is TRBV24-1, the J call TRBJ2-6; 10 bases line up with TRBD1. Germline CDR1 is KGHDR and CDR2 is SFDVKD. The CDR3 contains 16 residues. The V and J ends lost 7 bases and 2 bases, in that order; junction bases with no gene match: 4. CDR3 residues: CATRAGTGAGANVLTF. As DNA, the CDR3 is TGTGCCACCAGAGCCGGGACAGGGGCTGGGGCCAACGTCCTGACTTTC.

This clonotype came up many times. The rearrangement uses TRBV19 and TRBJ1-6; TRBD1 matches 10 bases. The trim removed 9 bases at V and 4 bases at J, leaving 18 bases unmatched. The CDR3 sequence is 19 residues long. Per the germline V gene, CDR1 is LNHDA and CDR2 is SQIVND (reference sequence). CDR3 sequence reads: CASAGPGQGRPHYNSPLHF. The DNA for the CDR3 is TGTGCCAGCGCCGGCCCGGGACAGGGGCGTCCCCATTATAATTCACCCCTCCACTTT.

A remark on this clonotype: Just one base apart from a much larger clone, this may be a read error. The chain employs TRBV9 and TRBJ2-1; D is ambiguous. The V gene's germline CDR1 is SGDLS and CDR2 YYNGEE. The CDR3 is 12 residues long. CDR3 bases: TGTGCCAGCAGCGTAGCTACGGGTGAGCAGCTCTTC. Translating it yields CASSVATGEQLF. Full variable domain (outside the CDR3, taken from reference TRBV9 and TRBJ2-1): DSGVTQTPKHLITATGQRVTLRCSPRSGDLSVYWYQQSLDQGLQFLIQYYNGEERAKGNILERFSAQQFPDLHSELNLSSLELGDSALYFCASSVATGEQLFGPGTRLTVL.

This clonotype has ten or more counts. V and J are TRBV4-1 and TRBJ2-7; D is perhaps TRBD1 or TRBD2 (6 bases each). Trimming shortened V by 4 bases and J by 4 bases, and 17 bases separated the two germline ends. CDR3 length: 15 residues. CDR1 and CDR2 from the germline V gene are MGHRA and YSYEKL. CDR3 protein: CASSLSPGALYEQYF. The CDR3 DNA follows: TGCGCCAGCAGCCTCAGTCCGGGGGCGTTGTACGAGCAGTACTTC.

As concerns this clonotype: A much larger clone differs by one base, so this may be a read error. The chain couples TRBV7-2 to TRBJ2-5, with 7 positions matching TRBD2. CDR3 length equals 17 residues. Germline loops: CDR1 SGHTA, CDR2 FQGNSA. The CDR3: CASSPGGSLKYQEPQYF. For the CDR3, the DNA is TGTGCCAGCAGCCCGGGGGGAAGTCTTAAGTACCAAGAGCCCCAGTACTTC.

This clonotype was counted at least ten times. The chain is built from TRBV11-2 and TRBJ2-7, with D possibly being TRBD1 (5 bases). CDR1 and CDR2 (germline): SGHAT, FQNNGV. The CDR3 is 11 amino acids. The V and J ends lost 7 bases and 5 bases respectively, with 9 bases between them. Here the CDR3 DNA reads TGTGCCAGCACCCAGGGCGACGAGCAGTACTTC. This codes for CASTQGDEQYF.

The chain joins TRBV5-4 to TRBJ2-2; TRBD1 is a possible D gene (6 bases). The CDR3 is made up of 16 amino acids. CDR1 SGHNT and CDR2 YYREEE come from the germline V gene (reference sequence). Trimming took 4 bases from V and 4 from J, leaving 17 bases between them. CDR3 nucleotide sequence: TGTGCCAGCAGCACTCGACAGGCGGCGGTCACCGGGGAGCTGTTTTTT. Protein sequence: CASSTRQAAVTGELFF.

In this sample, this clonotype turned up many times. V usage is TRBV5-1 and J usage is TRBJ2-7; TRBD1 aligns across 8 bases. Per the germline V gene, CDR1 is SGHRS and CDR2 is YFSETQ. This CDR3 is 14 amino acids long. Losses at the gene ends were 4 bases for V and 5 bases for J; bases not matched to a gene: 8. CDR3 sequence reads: CASSPPDRGNEQYF. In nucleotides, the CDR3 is TGCGCCAGCAGCCCACCCGACAGGGGAAACGAGCAGTACTTC.

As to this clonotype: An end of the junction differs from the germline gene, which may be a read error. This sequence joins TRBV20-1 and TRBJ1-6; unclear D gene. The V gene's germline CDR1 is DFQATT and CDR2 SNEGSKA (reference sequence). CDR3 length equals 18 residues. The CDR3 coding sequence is TGCAGTGTTAAGATTACTAGCGGGAGGGAGACGTATAACTCACCCCTCCACTTT. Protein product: CSVKITSGRETYNSPLHF.

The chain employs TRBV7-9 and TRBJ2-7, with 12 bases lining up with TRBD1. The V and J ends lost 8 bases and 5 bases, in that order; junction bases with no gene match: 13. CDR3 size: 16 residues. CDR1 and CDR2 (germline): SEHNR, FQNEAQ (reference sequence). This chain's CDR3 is CASDATPGQGANEQYF. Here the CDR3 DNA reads TGTGCCAGCGACGCAACCCCGGGACAGGGGGCGAACGAGCAGTACTTC.

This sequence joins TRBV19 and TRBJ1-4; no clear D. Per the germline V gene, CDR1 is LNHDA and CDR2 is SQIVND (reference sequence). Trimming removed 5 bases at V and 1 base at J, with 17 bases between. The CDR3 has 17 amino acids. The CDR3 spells CASSPAGRGGTNEKLFF. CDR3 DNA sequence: TGTGCCAGTAGTCCCGCCGGACGGGGAGGAACTAATGAAAAACTGTTTTTT.

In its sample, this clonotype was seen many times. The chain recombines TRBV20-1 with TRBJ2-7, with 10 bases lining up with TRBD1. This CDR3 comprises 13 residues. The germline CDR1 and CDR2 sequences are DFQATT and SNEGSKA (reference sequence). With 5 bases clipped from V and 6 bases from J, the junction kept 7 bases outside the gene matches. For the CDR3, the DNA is TGCAGTGCTCTCGGGACAGGGGCTGTCGAGCAGTACTTC. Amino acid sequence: CSALGTGAVEQYF.

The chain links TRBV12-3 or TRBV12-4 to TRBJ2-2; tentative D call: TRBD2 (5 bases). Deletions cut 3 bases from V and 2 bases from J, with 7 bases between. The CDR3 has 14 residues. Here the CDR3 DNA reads TGTGCCAGCAGTTTGGGGAGAAACACCGGGGAGCTGTTTTTT. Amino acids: CASSLGRNTGELFF.

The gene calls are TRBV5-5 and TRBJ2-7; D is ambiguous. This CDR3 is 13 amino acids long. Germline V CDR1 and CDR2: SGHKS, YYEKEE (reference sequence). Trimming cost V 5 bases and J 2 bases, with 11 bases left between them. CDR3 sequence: CASSLDPAYEQYF. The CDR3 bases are TGTGCCAGCAGTCTCGACCCCGCCTACGAGCAGTACTTC.

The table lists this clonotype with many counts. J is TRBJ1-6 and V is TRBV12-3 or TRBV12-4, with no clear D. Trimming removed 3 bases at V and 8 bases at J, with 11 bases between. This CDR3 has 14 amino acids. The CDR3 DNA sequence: TGTGCCAGCAGTTTTGGAGGGCGGGATTCACCCCTCCACTTT. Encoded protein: CASSFGGRDSPLHF.

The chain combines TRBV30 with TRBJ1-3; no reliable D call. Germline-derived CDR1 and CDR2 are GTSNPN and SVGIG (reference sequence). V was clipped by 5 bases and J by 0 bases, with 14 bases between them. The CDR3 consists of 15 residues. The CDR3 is CAWDEAGASGNTIYF. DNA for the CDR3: TGTGCCTGGGATGAGGCGGGCGCCTCTGGAAACACCATATATTTT.

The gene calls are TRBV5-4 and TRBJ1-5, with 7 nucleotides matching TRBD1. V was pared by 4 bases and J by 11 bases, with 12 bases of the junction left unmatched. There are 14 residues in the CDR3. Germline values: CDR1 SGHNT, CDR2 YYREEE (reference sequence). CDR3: CASSRPGQQETQHF. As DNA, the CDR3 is TGTGCCAGCAGCCGACCGGGACAGCAAGAGACCCAGCATTTT.

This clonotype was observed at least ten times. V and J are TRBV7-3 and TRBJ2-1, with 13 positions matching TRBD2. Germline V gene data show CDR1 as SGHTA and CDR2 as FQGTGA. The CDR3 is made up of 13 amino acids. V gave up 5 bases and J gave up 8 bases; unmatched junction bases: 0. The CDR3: CASSTSGGDEQFF. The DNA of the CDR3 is TGTGCCAGCAGCACTAGCGGGGGGGATGAGCAGTTCTTC.

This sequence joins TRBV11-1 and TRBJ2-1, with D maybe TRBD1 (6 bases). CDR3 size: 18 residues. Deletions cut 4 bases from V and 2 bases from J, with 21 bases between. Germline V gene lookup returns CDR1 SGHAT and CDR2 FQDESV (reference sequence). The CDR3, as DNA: TGTGCCAGCAGCTCCCCTACATTGAGCAGGGGCCCCTACAATGAGCAGTTCTTC. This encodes CASSSPTLSRGPYNEQFF. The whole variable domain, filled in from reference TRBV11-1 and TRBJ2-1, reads EAEVAQSPRYKITEKSQAVAFWCDPISGHATLYWYRQILGQGPELLVQFQDESVVDDSQLPKDRFSAERLKGVDSTLKIQPAELGDSAMYLCASSSPTLSRGPYNEQFFGPGTRLTVL.

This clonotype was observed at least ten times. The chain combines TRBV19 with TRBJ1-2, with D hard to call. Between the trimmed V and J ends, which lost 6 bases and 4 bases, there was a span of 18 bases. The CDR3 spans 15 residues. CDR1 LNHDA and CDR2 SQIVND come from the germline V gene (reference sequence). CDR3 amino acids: CASSQFPIDSYGYTF. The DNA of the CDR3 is TGTGCCAGTAGCCAATTCCCGATAGATTCCTATGGCTACACCTTC.

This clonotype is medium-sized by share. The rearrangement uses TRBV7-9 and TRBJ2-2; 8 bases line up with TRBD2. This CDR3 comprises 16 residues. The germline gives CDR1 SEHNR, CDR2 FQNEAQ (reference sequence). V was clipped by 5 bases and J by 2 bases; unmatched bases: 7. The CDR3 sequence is CASSPVAGGNTGELFF. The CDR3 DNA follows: TGTGCCAGCAGCCCCGTGGCGGGAGGAAACACCGGGGAGCTGTTTTTT. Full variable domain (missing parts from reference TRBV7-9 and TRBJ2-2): DTGVSQNPRHKITKRGQNVTFRCDPISEHNRLYWYRQTLGQGPEFLTYFQNEAQLEKSRLLSDRFSAERPKGSFSTLEIQRTEQGDSAMYLCASSPVAGGNTGELFFGEGSRLTVL.

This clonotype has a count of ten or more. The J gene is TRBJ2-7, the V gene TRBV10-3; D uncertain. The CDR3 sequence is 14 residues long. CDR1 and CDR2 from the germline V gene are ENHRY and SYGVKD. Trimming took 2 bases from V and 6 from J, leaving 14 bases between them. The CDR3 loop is CAISEVSALFEQYF. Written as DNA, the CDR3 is TGTGCCATCAGTGAGGTCTCCGCCCTGTTCGAGCAGTACTTC.

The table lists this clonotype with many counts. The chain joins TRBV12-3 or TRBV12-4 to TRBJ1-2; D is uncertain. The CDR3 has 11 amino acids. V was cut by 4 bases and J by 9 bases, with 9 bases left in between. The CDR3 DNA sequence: TGTGCCAGCAGTTGCCGGACGAGCTACACCTTC. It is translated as CASSCRTSYTF.